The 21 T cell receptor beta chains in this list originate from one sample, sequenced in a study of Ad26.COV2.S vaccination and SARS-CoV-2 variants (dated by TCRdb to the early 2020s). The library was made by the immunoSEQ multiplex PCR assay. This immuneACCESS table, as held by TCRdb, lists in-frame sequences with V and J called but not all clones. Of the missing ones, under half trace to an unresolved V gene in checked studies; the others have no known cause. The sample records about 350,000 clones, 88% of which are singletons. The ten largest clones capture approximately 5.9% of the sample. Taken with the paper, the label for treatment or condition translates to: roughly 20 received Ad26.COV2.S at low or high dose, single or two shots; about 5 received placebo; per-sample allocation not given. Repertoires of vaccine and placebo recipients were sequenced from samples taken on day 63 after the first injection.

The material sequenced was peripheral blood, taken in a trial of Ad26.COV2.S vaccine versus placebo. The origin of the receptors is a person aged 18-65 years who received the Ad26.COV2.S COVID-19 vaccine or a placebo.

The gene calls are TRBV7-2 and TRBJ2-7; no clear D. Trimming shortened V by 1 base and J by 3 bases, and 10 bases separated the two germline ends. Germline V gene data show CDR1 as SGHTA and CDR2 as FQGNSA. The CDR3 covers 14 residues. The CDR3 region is CASSLVVFHYEQYF. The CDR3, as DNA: TGTGCCAGCAGCTTAGTCGTCTTCCACTACGAGCAGTACTTC.

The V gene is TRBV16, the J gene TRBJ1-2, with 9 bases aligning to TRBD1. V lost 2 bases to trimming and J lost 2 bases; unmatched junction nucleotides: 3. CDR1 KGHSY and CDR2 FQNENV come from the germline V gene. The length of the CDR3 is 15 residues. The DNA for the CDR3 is TGTGCCAGCAGCCAAAGCGGACAGGGGAACTATGGCTACACCTTC. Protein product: CASSQSGQGNYGYTF.

The CDR3 nucleotides read TGTGCCAGCAGCGTAGATAGCAGATACAATGAGCAGTTCTTC. Translating gives CASSVDSRYNEQFF. The chain is built from TRBV9 and TRBJ2-1, with D unclear. Germline V gene lookup returns CDR1 SGDLS and CDR2 YYNGEE. Trimming stripped 0 bases from V and 4 bases from J, with 8 bases between. The CDR3 runs 14 residues.

The DNA of the CDR3 is TGCGCCAGCAGCCAGGGGAACCAGTATAATTCACCCCTCCACTTT. Amino acids: CASSQGNQYNSPLHF. The J gene is TRBJ1-6, the V gene TRBV5-1; tentatively, D is TRBD1 (6 bases). V was clipped by 4 bases and J by 4 bases, with 12 bases between them. The CDR3 contains 15 residues. The germline V gene encodes CDR1 SGHRS and CDR2 YFSETQ.

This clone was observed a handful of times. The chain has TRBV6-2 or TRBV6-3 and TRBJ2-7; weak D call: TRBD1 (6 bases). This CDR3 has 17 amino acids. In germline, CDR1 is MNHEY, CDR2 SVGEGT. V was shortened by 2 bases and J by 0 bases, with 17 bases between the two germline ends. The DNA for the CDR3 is TGTGCCAGCAGTTACCCCATCCGGACAGTGAGCTCCTACGAGCAGTACTTC. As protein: CASSYPIRTVSSYEQYF.

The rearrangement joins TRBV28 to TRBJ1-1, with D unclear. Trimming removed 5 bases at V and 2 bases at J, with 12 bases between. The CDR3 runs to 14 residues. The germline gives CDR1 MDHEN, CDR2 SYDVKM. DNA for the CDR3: TGTGCCAGCAGTACCCATACAGTTAACACTGAAGCTTTCTTT. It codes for CASSTHTVNTEAFF.

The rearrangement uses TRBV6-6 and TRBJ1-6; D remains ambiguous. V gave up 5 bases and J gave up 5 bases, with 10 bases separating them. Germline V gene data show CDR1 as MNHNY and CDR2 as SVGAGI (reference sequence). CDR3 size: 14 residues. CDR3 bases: TGTGCCAGCAGTCAGACGGCTGATAATTCACCCCTCCACTTT. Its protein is CASSQTADNSPLHF.

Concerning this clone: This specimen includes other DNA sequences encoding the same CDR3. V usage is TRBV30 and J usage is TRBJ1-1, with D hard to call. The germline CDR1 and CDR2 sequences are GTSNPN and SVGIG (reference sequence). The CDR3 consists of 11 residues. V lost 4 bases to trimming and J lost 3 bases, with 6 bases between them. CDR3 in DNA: TGTGCCTGGATCCAGGACACTGAAGCTTTCTTT. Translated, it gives CAWIQDTEAFF.

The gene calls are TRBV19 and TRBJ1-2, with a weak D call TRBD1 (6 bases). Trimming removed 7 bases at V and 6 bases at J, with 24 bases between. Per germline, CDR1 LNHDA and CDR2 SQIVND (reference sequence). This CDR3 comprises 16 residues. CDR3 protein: CASTSDRTFSPHGYTF. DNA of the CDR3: TGTGCCAGTACCTCAGACAGGACTTTCTCACCCCATGGCTACACCTTC.

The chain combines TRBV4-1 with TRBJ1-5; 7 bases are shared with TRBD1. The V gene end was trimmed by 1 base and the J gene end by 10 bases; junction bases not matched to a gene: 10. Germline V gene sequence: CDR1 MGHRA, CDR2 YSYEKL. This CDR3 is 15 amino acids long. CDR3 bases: TGCGCCAGCAGCCAAGGGGACAGTCCCTTGATACCCCAGCATTTT. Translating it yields CASSQGDSPLIPQHF.

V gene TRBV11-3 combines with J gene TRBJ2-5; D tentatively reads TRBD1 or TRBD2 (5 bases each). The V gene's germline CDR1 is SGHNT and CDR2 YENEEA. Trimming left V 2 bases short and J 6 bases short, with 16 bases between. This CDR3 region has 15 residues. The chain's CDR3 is CASSLSGGVGQTQYF. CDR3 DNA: TGTGCCAGCAGCTTATCTGGGGGAGTCGGTCAGACCCAGTACTTC.

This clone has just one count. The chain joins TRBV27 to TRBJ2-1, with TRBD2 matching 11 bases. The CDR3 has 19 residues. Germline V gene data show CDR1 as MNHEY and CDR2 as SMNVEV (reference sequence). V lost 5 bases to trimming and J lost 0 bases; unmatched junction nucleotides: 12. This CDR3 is CASSLTGTSGPRSYNEQFF. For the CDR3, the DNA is TGTGCCAGCAGTCTAACCGGGACTAGCGGACCCCGCTCCTACAATGAGCAGTTCTTC.

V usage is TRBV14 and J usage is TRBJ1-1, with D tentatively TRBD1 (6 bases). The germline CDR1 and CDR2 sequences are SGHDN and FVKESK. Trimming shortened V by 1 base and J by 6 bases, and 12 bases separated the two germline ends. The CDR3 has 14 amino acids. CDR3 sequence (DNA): TGTGCCAGCAGCCAAGCCAGGGGTCGGGCTGAAGCTTTCTTT. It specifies CASSQARGRAEAFF.

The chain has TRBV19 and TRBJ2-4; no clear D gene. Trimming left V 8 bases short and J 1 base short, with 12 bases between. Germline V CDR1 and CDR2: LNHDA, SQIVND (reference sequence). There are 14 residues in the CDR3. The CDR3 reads CASSDMGAKNIQYF. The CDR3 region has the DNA TGTGCCAGTTCCGACATGGGGGCCAAAAACATTCAGTACTTC.

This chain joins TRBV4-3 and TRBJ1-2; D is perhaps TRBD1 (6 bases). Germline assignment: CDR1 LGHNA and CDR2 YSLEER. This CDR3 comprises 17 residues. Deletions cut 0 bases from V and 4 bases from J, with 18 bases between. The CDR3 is CASSQDSVSRGAYGYTF. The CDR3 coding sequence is TGCGCCAGCAGCCAAGATTCCGTAAGCAGGGGCGCCTATGGCTACACCTTC.

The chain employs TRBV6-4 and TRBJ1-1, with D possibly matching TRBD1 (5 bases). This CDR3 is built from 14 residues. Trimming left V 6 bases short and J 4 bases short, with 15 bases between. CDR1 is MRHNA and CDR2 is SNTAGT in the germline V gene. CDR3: CASSEGSGFTEAFF. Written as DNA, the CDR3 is TGTGCCAGCAGCGAGGGATCAGGGTTCACTGAAGCTTTCTTT.

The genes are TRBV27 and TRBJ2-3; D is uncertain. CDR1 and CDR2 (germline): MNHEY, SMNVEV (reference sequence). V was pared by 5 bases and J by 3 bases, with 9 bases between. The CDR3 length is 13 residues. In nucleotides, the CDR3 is TGTGCCAGCAGTCTCCTTTTGACAGATACGCAGTATTTT. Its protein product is CASSLLLTDTQYF.

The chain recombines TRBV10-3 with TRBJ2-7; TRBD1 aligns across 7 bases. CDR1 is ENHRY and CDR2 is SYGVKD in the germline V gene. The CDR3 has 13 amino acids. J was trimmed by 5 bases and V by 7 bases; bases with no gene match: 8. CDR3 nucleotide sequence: TGTGCCATCATGGGACAGCCACTCCACGAGCAGTACTTC. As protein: CAIMGQPLHEQYF.

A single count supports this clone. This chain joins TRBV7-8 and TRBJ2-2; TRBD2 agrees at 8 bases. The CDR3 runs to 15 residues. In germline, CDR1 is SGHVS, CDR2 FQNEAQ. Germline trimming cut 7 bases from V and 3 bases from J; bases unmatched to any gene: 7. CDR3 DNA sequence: TGTGCCAGCACATTGTCCGGGAGGGACACCGGGGAGCTGTTTTTT. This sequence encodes CASTLSGRDTGELFF.

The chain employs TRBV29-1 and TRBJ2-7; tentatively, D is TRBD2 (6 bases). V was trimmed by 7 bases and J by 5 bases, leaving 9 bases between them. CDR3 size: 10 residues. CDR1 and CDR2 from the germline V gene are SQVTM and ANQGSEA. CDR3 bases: TGCAGCGCTGGGGGGAACGAGCAGTACTTC. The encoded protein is CSAGGNEQYF.

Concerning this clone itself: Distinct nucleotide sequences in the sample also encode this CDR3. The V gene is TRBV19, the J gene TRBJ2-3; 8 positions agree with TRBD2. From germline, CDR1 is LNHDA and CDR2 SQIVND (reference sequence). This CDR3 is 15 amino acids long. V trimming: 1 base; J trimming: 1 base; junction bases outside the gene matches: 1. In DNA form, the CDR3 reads TGTGCCAGTAGTATAGGGCGGGGGGGCACAGATACGCAGTATTTT. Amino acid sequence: CASSIGRGGTDTQYF.